Described below is a single T cell receptor beta chain sequence and its context. This entry comes from a study of blood T cell repertoires in COVID-19. Authors' analysis steps: Reference gene primer amplification in the assay estimated nucleated cell counts. TCRdb's table, derived via immunoSEQ multiplex PCR, lists solely in-frame clones and lacks some. The V and J calls and clone size were taken over from that table, and D and trimming were inferred from the DNA. This sample has 120,000 or so clones, with 83% found just once. CDR1 LNHDA and CDR2 SQIVND come from the germline V gene (reference sequence). V dropped 9 bases and J dropped 5 bases, with 13 bases sitting between them. This CDR3 has 13 residues.

This clonotype was sampled from an elderly man with active or convalescent COVID-19. Sequencing used peripheral blood. This chain links TRBV19 with TRBJ2-2; TRBD1 is a possible D gene (6 bases). The CDR3 spells CASYRVGTGELFF. In DNA, the CDR3 is TGTGCCAGCTACAGGGTAGGGACCGGGGAGCTGTTTTTT.